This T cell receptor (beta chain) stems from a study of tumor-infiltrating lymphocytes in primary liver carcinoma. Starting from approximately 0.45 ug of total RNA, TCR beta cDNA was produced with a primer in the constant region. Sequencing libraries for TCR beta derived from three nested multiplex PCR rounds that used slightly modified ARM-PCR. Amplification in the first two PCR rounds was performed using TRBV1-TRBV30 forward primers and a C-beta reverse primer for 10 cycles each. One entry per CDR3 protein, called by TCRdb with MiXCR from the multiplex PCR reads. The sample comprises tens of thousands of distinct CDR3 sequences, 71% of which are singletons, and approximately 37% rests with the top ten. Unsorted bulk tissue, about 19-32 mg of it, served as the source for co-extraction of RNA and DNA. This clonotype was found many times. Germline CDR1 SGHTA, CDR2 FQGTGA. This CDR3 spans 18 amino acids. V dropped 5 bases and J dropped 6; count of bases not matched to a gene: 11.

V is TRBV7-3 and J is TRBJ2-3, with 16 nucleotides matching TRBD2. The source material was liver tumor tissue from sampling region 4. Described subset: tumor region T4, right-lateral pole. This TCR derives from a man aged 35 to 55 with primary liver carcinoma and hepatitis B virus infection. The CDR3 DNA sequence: TGTGCCAGCAGCCCAGGGACTAGCGGGAGGGCCGCACAGGATACGCAGTATTTT. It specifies CASSPGTSGRAAQDTQYF.